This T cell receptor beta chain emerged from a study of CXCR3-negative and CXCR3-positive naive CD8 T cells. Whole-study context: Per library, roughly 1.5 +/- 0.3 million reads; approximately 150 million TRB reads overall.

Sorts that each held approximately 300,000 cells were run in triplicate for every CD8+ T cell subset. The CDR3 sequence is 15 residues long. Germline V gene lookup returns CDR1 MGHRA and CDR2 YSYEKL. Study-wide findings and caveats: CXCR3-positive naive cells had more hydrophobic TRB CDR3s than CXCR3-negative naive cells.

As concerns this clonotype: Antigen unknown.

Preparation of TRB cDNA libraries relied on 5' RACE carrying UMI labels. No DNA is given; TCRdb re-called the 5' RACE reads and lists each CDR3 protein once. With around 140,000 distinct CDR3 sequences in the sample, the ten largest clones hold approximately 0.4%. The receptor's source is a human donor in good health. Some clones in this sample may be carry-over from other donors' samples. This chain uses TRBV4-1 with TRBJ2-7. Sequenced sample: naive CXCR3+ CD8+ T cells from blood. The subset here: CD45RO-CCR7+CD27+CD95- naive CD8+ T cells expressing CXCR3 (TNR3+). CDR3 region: CASSQDTSEMYEQYF.